Listed below are T cell receptor beta chains from one sample, sequenced in a study of PD-L1 blockade in urothelial cancer. Using immunoSEQ multiplex PCR, the repertoire was profiled, and TCRdb retains in-frame clones only, with some absent. The table has some 25,000 clones, less than 90% seen once. The sequencing used PBMCs, collected around atezolizumab (anti-PD-L1) treatment. These receptors were collected from a man between 65 and 85 years old with urothelial cancer. CDR3s include the opening cysteine and the closing phenylalanine or tryptophan. A D gene is named only where the DNA matches it firmly. Clone size is given for some rows only: seen once, a few or many times, or a class if the clone is expanded.

CDR3 protein: CASRAGLGAETQYF; CDR3 DNA: TGCGCCAGCAGAGCCGGACTGGGGGCGGAGACCCAGTACTTC; D gene: NA; J gene: TRBJ2-5; CDR3 length: 14; clone size: NA; V gene: TRBV5-1
CDR3 protein: CASSVRQSSTDTQYF; CDR3 DNA: TGTGCCAGCTCAGTCCGACAGTCTAGCACAGATACGCAGTATTTT; D gene: NA; J gene: TRBJ2-3; CDR3 length: 15; clone size: NA; V gene: TRBV18
CDR3 protein: CASSPMGGRPDTQYF; CDR3 DNA: TGTGCCAGCAGCCCAATGGGGGGTAGACCAGATACGCAGTATTTT; D gene: NA; J gene: TRBJ2-3; CDR3 length: 15; clone size: NA; V gene: TRBV27
CDR3 protein: CASSLDVSSYNEQFF; CDR3 DNA: TGTGCCAGCAGCTTAGATGTGAGCTCCTACAATGAGCAGTTCTTC; D gene: NA; J gene: TRBJ2-1; CDR3 length: 15; clone size: NA; V gene: TRBV7-2
CDR3 protein: CASSPGRLTYEQYF; CDR3 DNA: TGTGCCAGCAGCCCAGGGCGTCTAACCTACGAGCAGTACTTC; D gene: NA; J gene: TRBJ2-7; CDR3 length: 14; clone size: NA; V gene: TRBV7-8
CDR3 protein: CASSERDRWNTEAFF; CDR3 DNA: TGTGCCAGCAGTGAACGGGACAGGTGGAACACTGAAGCTTTCTTT; D gene: TRBD1; J gene: TRBJ1-1; CDR3 length: 15; clone size: NA; V gene: TRBV2
CDR3 protein: CASSLLSDGYTF; CDR3 DNA: TGTGCCAGCAGTTTACTTTCGGATGGCTACACCTTC; D gene: NA; J gene: TRBJ1-2; CDR3 length: 12; clone size: NA; V gene: TRBV28
CDR3 protein: CASSLGTGMFGEQYF; CDR3 DNA: TGCGCCAGCAGCTTGGGGACAGGGATGTTTGGAGAGCAGTACTTC; D gene: TRBD1; J gene: TRBJ2-7; CDR3 length: 15; clone size: NA; V gene: TRBV5-1
CDR3 protein: CASSPRDREYEQYF; CDR3 DNA: TGTGCCAGCAGCCCCCGGGACAGGGAATACGAGCAGTACTTC; D gene: TRBD1; J gene: TRBJ2-7; CDR3 length: 14; clone size: NA; V gene: TRBV11-3
CDR3 protein: CASSLGSTGPGELFF; CDR3 DNA: TGTGCCAGCAGCTTAGGGTCGACAGGGCCCGGGGAGCTGTTTTTT; D gene: TRBD1; J gene: TRBJ2-2; CDR3 length: 15; clone size: once; V gene: TRBV11-3
CDR3 protein: CASSFRTGETGELFF; CDR3 DNA: TGTGCCAGCAGCTTTAGGACAGGAGAAACCGGGGAGCTGTTTTTT; D gene: TRBD1; J gene: TRBJ2-2; CDR3 length: 15; clone size: NA; V gene: TRBV11-2
CDR3 protein: CASSFTGSSLYEQYF; CDR3 DNA: TGCGCCAGCAGCTTCACCGGGTCATCTCTCTACGAGCAGTACTTC; D gene: NA; J gene: TRBJ2-7; CDR3 length: 15; clone size: NA; V gene: TRBV5-1
CDR3 protein: CASSYSRRNTEAFF; CDR3 DNA: TGTGCCAGCAGTTACTCCAGGCGGAACACTGAAGCTTTCTTT; D gene: NA; J gene: TRBJ1-1; CDR3 length: 14; clone size: NA; V gene: TRBV6-5
CDR3 protein: CASSFGQGPIYEQYF; CDR3 DNA: TGTGCCAGCAGTTTCGGACAGGGGCCTATATACGAGCAGTACTTC; D gene: TRBD1; J gene: TRBJ2-7; CDR3 length: 15; clone size: few; V gene: TRBV28
CDR3 protein: CASSTRQVGGYGYTF; CDR3 DNA: TGTGCCAGTAGTACCCGACAGGTCGGCGGCTATGGCTACACCTTC; D gene: NA; J gene: TRBJ1-2; CDR3 length: 15; clone size: few; V gene: TRBV19
CDR3 protein: CASSDGLNYGYTF; CDR3 DNA: TGTGCCAGCAGCGACGGACTTAACTATGGCTACACCTTC; D gene: NA; J gene: TRBJ1-2; CDR3 length: 13; clone size: NA; V gene: TRBV2
CDR3 protein: CATSRVVREFSEKLFF; CDR3 DNA: TGTGCCACCAGCAGAGTTGTGAGGGAGTTCAGTGAAAAACTGTTTTTT; D gene: NA; J gene: TRBJ1-4; CDR3 length: 16; clone size: NA; V gene: TRBV15
CDR3 protein: CASSQGTGDNEQFF; CDR3 DNA: TGCGCCAGCAGCCAAGGGACAGGGGACAATGAGCAGTTCTTC; D gene: TRBD1; J gene: TRBJ2-1; CDR3 length: 14; clone size: NA; V gene: TRBV5-1
CDR3 protein: CASSFEDKNTEAFF; CDR3 DNA: TGTGCCAGCTCATTCGAAGACAAGAACACTGAAGCTTTCTTT; D gene: NA; J gene: TRBJ1-1; CDR3 length: 14; clone size: NA; V gene: TRBV18
CDR3 protein: CASSLWTSGSGNEQFF; CDR3 DNA: TGTGCCAGCAGTTTATGGACCAGCGGGAGTGGCAATGAGCAGTTCTTC; D gene: TRBD2; J gene: TRBJ2-1; CDR3 length: 16; clone size: NA; V gene: TRBV28
CDR3 protein: CASSLELAGAEQYF; CDR3 DNA: TGTGCCAGCAGCTTAGAACTAGCGGGAGCAGAGCAGTACTTC; D gene: TRBD2; J gene: TRBJ2-7; CDR3 length: 14; clone size: NA; V gene: TRBV7-8
CDR3 protein: CAWKGQRYSEQFF; CDR3 DNA: TGTGCCTGGAAGGGACAGCGATACAGTGAGCAGTTCTTC; D gene: TRBD1; J gene: TRBJ2-1; CDR3 length: 13; clone size: NA; V gene: TRBV30
CDR3 protein: CASSQDSDEQYF; CDR3 DNA: TGTGCCAGCAGCCAAGATTCCGACGAGCAGTACTTC; D gene: NA; J gene: TRBJ2-7; CDR3 length: 12; clone size: NA; V gene: TRBV14
CDR3 protein: CASSEISGYYEQYF; CDR3 DNA: TGTGCCAGCAGTGAAATTTCAGGGTACTACGAGCAGTACTTC; D gene: NA; J gene: TRBJ2-7; CDR3 length: 14; clone size: once; V gene: TRBV6-1
CDR3 protein: CASSLDISGTGELFF; CDR3 DNA: TGTGCCAGCAGCTTGGATATTAGCGGGACCGGGGAGCTGTTTTTT; D gene: TRBD2; J gene: TRBJ2-2; CDR3 length: 15; clone size: NA; V gene: TRBV5-4
CDR3 protein: CASTLRGLTGCLAKNIQYF; CDR3 DNA: TGTGCCAGCACCCTCAGGGGTTTGACAGGGTGTCTTGCCAAAAACATTCAGTACTTC; D gene: TRBD1; J gene: TRBJ2-4; CDR3 length: 19; clone size: NA; V gene: TRBV6-4
CDR3 protein: CASSPRGRESPDTQYF; CDR3 DNA: TGTGCCAGCTCGCCCCGGGGGCGGGAGAGCCCAGATACGCAGTATTTT; D gene: NA; J gene: TRBJ2-3; CDR3 length: 16; clone size: NA; V gene: TRBV18
CDR3 protein: CASSSPGQNEKLFF; CDR3 DNA: TGTGCCAGCAGCTCGCCGGGACAGAATGAAAAACTGTTTTTT; D gene: TRBD1; J gene: TRBJ1-4; CDR3 length: 14; clone size: once; V gene: TRBV7-9
CDR3 protein: CASSEGQITDTQYF; CDR3 DNA: TGTGCCAGCAGCGAGGGACAGATCACAGATACGCAGTATTTT; D gene: TRBD1; J gene: TRBJ2-3; CDR3 length: 14; clone size: NA; V gene: TRBV5-6
CDR3 protein: CASSENPGVNTEAFF; CDR3 DNA: TGCGCCAGCAGTGAAAATCCAGGGGTGAACACTGAAGCTTTCTTT; D gene: NA; J gene: TRBJ1-1; CDR3 length: 15; clone size: few; V gene: TRBV10-1
CDR3 protein: CASSNWDRGGPGYTF; CDR3 DNA: TGTGCCAGCAGTAATTGGGACAGGGGAGGGCCAGGCTACACCTTC; D gene: TRBD1; J gene: TRBJ1-2; CDR3 length: 15; clone size: NA; V gene: TRBV6-5
CDR3 protein: CSVDRDRVPDTQYF; CDR3 DNA: TGCAGCGTTGACCGGGACAGGGTTCCAGATACGCAGTATTTT; D gene: TRBD1; J gene: TRBJ2-3; CDR3 length: 14; clone size: NA; V gene: TRBV29-1